This TCR beta chain was sequenced for a study of T cell responses to AZD1222 COVID-19 vaccine. Some clones are missing from TCRdb's copy, which holds only in-frame ones; the method was immunoSEQ multiplex PCR. Among about 98,000 clones listed, roughly 87% were seen once. CDR1 is LGHDT and CDR2 is YNNKEL in the germline V gene (reference sequence). CDR3 size: 13 residues. Trimming removed 1 base from V and 4 bases from J, with 8 bases in between. This chain joins TRBV3-1 (or the pseudogene TRBV3-2) and TRBJ2-7; a weak D match, TRBD2 (5 bases). The TCR sequence derives from an adult in good health. The sequencing used peripheral blood, collected on day 0 of AZD1222 vaccination. The CDR3 here is CASSQATGYEQYF. CDR3 coding DNA: TGTGCCAGCAGCCAAGCGACGGGATACGAGCAGTACTTC.